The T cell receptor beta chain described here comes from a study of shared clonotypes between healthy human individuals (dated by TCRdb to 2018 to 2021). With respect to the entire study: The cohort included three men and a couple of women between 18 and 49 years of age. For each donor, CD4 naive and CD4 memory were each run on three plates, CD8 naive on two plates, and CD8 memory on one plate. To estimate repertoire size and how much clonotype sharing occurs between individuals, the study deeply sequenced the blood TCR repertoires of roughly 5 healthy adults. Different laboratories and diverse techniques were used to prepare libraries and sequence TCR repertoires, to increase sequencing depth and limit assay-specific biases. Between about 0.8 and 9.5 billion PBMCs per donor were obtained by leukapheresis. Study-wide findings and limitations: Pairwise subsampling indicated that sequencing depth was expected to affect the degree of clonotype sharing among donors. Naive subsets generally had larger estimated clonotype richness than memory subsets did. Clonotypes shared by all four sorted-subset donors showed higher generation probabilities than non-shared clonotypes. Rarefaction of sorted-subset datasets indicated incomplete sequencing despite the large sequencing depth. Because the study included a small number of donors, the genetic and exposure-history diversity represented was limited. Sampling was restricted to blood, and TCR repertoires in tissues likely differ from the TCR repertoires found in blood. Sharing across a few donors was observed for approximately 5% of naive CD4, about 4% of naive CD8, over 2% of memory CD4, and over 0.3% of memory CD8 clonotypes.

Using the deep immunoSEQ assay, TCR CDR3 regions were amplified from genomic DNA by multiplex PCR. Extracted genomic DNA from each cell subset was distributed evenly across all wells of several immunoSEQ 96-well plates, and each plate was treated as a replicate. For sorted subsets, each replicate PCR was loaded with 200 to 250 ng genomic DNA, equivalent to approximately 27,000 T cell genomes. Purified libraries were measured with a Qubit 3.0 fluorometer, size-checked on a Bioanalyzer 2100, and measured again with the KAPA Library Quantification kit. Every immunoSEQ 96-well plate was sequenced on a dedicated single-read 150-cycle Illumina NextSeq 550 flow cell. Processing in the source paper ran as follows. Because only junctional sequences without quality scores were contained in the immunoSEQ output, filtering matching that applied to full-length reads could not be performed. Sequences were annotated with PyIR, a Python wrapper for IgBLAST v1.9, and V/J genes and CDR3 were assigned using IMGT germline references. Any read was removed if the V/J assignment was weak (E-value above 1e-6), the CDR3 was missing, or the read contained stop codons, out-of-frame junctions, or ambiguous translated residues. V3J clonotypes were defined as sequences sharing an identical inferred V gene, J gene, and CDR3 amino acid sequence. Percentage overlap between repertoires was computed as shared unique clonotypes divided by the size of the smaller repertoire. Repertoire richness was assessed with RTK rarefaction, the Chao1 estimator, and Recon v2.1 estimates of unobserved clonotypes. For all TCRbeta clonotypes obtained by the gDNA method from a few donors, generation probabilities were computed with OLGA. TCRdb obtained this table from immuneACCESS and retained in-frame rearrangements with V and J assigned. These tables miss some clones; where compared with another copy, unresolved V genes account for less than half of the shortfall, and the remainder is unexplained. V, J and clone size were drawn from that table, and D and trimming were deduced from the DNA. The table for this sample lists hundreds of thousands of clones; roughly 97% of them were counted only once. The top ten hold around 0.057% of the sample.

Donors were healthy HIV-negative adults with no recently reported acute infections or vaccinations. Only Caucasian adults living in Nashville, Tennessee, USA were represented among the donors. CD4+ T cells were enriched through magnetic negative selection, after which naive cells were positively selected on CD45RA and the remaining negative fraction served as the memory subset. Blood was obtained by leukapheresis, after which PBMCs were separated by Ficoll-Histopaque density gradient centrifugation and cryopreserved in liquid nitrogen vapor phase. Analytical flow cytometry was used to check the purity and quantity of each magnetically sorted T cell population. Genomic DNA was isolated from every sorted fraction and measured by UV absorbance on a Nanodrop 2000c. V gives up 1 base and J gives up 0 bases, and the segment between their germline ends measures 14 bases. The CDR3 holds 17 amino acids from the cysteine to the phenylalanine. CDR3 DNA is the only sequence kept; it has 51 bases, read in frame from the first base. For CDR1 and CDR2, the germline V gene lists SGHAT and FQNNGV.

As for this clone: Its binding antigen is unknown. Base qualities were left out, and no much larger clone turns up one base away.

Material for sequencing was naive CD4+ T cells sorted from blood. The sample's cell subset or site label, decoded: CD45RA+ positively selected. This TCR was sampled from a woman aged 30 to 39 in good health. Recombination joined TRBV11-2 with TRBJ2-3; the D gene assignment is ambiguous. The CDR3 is CASSLGTWGTSTDTQYF. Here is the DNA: TGTGCCAGCAGCTTAGGAACATGGGGAACTAGCACAGATACGCAGTATTTT.